This entry concerns a single T cell receptor beta chain. The data derive from a study of blood T cell repertoires in COVID-19. Turning to the study itself: Sources were T cells, B-cell-depleted T cells, or PBMCs; the material itself was cDNA or gDNA.

As processed by the authors: The authors estimated nucleated cell counts from reference gene primer amplification. Repertoires were generated with immunoSEQ multiplex PCR, while TCRdb's copy carries only in-frame clones and drops some. V, J and clone size reflect that table, while D and trimming were determined from the DNA. In the table there are over 50,000 clones, approximately 89% of which are singletons. In germline, CDR1 is SEHNR, CDR2 FQNEAQ (reference sequence). The CDR3 length is 14 residues. Trimming removed 3 bases from V and 4 bases from J, with 10 bases in between. The gene calls are TRBV7-9 and TRBJ2-1, with D possibly TRBD1 on 6 matching bases. Sequenced input: peripheral blood. This clonotype originated in a man aged 60 to 75 with acute or convalescent COVID-19. CDR3 protein: CASSLAGAYNEQFF. The CDR3 bases are TGTGCCAGCAGCTTGGCAGGGGCGTACAATGAGCAGTTCTTC.